The source of this TCR beta chain is a study of cytomegalovirus exposure and HLA in healthy donors. Study-wide results and caveats: Researchers counted 150 to 200 TCR beta chains as cytomegalovirus-associated. CMV antigen specificity of three CMV-associated chains was confirmed in vitro.

PCR employed 60 Vbeta and 13 Jbeta primers. Method: immunoSEQ multiplex PCR; TCRdb's copy keeps in-frame clones and lacks some. Recorded here are some 150,000 clones; the top ten clones represent about 2.5%. Regarding this clone: Antigen: not known.

Germline V gives CDR1 MNHNS, CDR2 SASEGT. The CDR3 covers 15 residues. The ends were cut back, 2 bases at V and 0 bases at J, with 11 bases in the middle. This clonotype was sampled from a man between 35 and 55 years old in good health and CMV-seronegative. What was sequenced was PBMCs. The gene calls are TRBV6-1 and TRBJ2-7, with D unresolved. The CDR3 nucleotides are TGTGCCAGCAGTGAAATCTTAGCAGCCTCCTACGAGCAGTACTTC. This codes for CASSEILAASYEQYF.